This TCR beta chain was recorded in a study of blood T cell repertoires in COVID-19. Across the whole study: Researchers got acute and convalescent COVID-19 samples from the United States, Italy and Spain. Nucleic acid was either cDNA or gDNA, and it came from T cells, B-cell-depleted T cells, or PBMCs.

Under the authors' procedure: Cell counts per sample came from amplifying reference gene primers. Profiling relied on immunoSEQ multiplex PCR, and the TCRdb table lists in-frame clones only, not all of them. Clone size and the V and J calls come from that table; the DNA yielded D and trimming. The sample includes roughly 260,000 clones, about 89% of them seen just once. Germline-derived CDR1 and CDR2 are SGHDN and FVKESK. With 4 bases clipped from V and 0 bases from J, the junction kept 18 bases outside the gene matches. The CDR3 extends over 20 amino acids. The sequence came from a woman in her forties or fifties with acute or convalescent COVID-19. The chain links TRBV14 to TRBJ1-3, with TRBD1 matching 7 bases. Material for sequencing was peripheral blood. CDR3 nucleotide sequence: TGTGCCAGCAGCCTCAAGGGGGCCTCGGGACTCTTAACCTCTGGAAACACCATATATTTT. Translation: CASSLKGASGLLTSGNTIYF.